Following are 32 T cell receptor beta chains from one sample sequenced in a study of OX40 agonist ivuxolimab in advanced cancers. Assay: immunoSEQ multiplex PCR; the TCRdb copy retains only in-frame clones and omits some. Of around 76,000 clones in the sample, more than 65% were seen once. The sample was CD4+ or CD8+ T cells sorted from blood, taken in a trial of the OX40 agonist ivuxolimab. These receptors were obtained from an adult with an advanced solid tumor such as melanoma, head and neck, liver or kidney cancer.

The V gene is TRBV27, the J gene TRBJ1-3; D perhaps matches TRBD1 (5 bases). The CDR3 is 15 amino acids. V lost 8 bases to trimming and J lost 0 bases, with 14 bases between them. Germline values: CDR1 MNHEY, CDR2 SMNVEV (reference sequence). The CDR3, as DNA: TGTGCCAGCGATGCCACAGGAAGCTCTGGAAACACCATATATTTT. Its translation: CASDATGSSGNTIYF.

This sequence joins TRBV5-5 and TRBJ1-1; D may be TRBD1 (6 bases). V was shortened by 6 bases and J by 7 bases, with 25 bases between the two germline ends. This CDR3 comprises 16 residues. Germline CDR1 SGHKS, CDR2 YYEKEE (reference sequence). Here the CDR3 reads CASKTAGQGSDGEAFF. CDR3 DNA: TGTGCCAGCAAAACTGCCGGTCAGGGGTCGGATGGTGAAGCTTTCTTT.

The J gene is TRBJ1-2, the V gene TRBV18; 8 nucleotides agree with TRBD1. J was trimmed by 2 bases and V by 3 bases; bases with no gene match: 2. This CDR3 is built from 14 residues. Germline V CDR1 and CDR2: KGHSH, LQKENI. The CDR3 protein is CASSPGDRNYGYTF. As DNA, the CDR3 is TGTGCCAGCTCACCCGGGGACAGGAACTATGGCTACACCTTC.

The gene calls are TRBV7-8 and TRBJ2-7; TRBD2 matches 11 bases. CDR1 and CDR2 from the germline V gene are SGHVS and FQNEAQ. The trim removed 2 bases at V and 3 bases at J, leaving 6 bases unmatched. CDR3 size: 16 residues. CDR3 coding DNA: TGTGCCAGCAGCTTATTTCCTAGCGGGGGGTTCTACGAGCAGTACTTC. It encodes CASSLFPSGGFYEQYF.

This clone occurred a few times. The chain joins TRBV19 to TRBJ1-3; possible D gene TRBD1, 6 bases. The germline V gene encodes CDR1 LNHDA and CDR2 SQIVND (reference sequence). V was pared by 4 bases and J by 0 bases, with 13 bases between. There are 16 residues in the CDR3. CDR3 region: CASSTSGALSGNTIYF. In nucleotides, the CDR3 is TGTGCCAGTAGTACCTCAGGGGCCCTCTCTGGAAACACCATATATTTT. Combining the CDR3 with reference TRBV19 and TRBJ1-3 gives the whole variable domain DGGITQSPKYLFRKEGQNVTLSCEQNLNHDAMYWYRQDPGQGLRLIYYSQIVNDFQKGDIAEGYSVSREKKESFPLTVTSAQKNPTAFYLCASSTSGALSGNTIYFGEGSWLTVV.

This chain connects TRBV10-3 to TRBJ2-3; TRBD1 matches at 7 bases. V shed 11 bases and J 3 bases; nucleotides not matched to a gene: 11. Germline V lookup: CDR1 ENHRY, CDR2 SYGVKD. The CDR3 contains 14 residues. This CDR3 is CAVKGQSGTDTQYF. CDR3 DNA sequence: TGTGCCGTCAAGGGACAGTCCGGGACAGATACGCAGTATTTT.

This clone was counted a few times. The rearrangement links TRBV11-2 to TRBJ1-6; no clear D gene. Germline values: CDR1 SGHAT, CDR2 FQNNGV. With 0 bases removed from V and 7 bases from J, the gap between germline ends came to 1 base. CDR3 size: 12 residues. The CDR3: CASSLDNSPLHF. CDR3 DNA: TGTGCCAGCAGCTTAGACAATTCACCCCTCCACTTT.

The V gene is TRBV7-2, the J gene TRBJ2-5; 14 bases agree with TRBD2. The CDR3 has 16 amino acids. J was trimmed by 1 base and V by 3 bases; bases with no gene match: 1. In germline, CDR1 is SGHTA, CDR2 FQGNSA. CDR3 sequence reads: CASSFGTSGGQETQYF. The DNA of the CDR3 is TGTGCCAGCAGCTTCGGGACTAGCGGGGGCCAAGAGACCCAGTACTTC. Using reference TRBV7-2 and TRBJ2-5 for the parts outside the CDR3, the full variable domain is GAGVSQSPSNKVTEKGKDVELRCDPISGHTALYWYRQSLGQGLEFLIYFQGNSAPDKSGLPSDRFSAERTGGSVSTLTIQRTQQEDSAVYLCASSFGTSGGQETQYFGPGTRLLVL.

The chain combines TRBV9 with TRBJ2-7; 8 nucleotides line up with TRBD2. Looked up from germline, CDR1 is SGDLS and CDR2 is YYNGEE. The CDR3 sequence is 16 residues long. The trim removed 3 bases at V and 2 bases at J, leaving 10 bases unmatched. CDR3 protein: CASSGAVAGRAYEQYF. CDR3 bases: TGTGCCAGCAGCGGGGCCGTAGCGGGGAGAGCCTACGAGCAGTACTTC.

V usage is TRBV5-1 and J usage is TRBJ2-1; 7 positions agree with TRBD2. Germline loops: CDR1 SGHRS, CDR2 YFSETQ. V dropped 4 bases and J dropped 4; count of bases not matched to a gene: 8. The CDR3 extends over 15 amino acids. The CDR3 sequence: CASSQSGAGYNEQFF. The CDR3 DNA is TGCGCCAGCAGCCAAAGCGGGGCGGGGTACAATGAGCAGTTCTTC.

The rearrangement uses TRBV7-2 and TRBJ1-2; D is ambiguous. V was shortened by 5 bases and J by 4 bases, with 14 bases between the two germline ends. There are 14 residues in the CDR3. Germline assignment: CDR1 SGHTA and CDR2 FQGNSA. The CDR3 region is CASSTTSKSYGYTF. CDR3 nucleotides: TGTGCCAGCAGCACCACGAGTAAGTCCTATGGCTACACCTTC.

The V call is TRBV7-2, the J call TRBJ2-5, with TRBD2 identical over 11 bases. V shed 5 bases and J 7 bases; nucleotides not matched to a gene: 12. Looked up from germline, CDR1 is SGHTA and CDR2 is FQGNSA. The CDR3 extends over 16 amino acids. CDR3 DNA sequence: TGTGCCAGCAGCATTCCAAGACTAGCGGGGTCCGGGACCCAGTACTTC. Its translation is CASSIPRLAGSGTQYF.

The chain couples TRBV7-8 to TRBJ2-7; the match to TRBD2 covers 12 bases. V lost 4 bases and J lost 3; bases outside the gene matches: 4. CDR3 length: 15 residues. Looked up from germline, CDR1 is SGHVS and CDR2 is FQNEAQ. CDR3 sequence reads: CASSSRLAGVYEQYF. For the CDR3, the DNA is TGTGCCAGCAGCTCCAGACTAGCGGGGGTCTACGAGCAGTACTTC.

This chain links TRBV7-9 with TRBJ1-6; the D gene is possibly TRBD1 (6 bases). The CDR3 consists of 16 residues. The V gene lost 1 base and the J gene lost 0 bases, with 7 bases spanning the gap. Germline CDR1 is SEHNR and CDR2 is FQNEAQ (reference sequence). The CDR3 DNA is TGTGCCAGCAGCTTAGAAGGGGGCTCCTATAATTCACCCCTCCACTTT. Translated, it gives CASSLEGGSYNSPLHF.

The chain has TRBV15 and TRBJ1-1, with 7 nucleotides matching TRBD1. The trim removed 3 bases at V and 2 bases at J, leaving 9 bases unmatched. There are 16 residues in the CDR3. The germline V gene has CDR1 LNHNV and CDR2 YYDKDF (reference sequence). The CDR3 DNA sequence: TGTGCCACCAGCAGCAAGACAGGGCCGATCAACACTGAAGCTTTCTTT. Its translation is CATSSKTGPINTEAFF.

V gene TRBV7-2 combines with J gene TRBJ1-1, with unresolved D. Trimming cost V 1 base and J 4 bases, with 10 bases left between them. The CDR3 runs to 14 residues. The germline CDR1 and CDR2 sequences are SGHTA and FQGNSA. CDR3 in DNA: TGTGCCAGCAGCTTAGTTACGACGGGCACTGAAGCTTTCTTT. This gives the protein CASSLVTTGTEAFF.

The chain combines TRBV2 with TRBJ2-2; the match to TRBD2 covers 11 bases. V trimming: 4 bases; J trimming: 8 bases; junction bases outside the gene matches: 3. The CDR3 spans 14 residues. Germline CDR1 is SNHLY and CDR2 is FYNNEI. In nucleotides, the CDR3 is TGTGCCAGCAGTGTACTAGCGGGGGCGGGGGAGCTGTTTTTT. Its translation: CASSVLAGAGELFF.

This clone was seen only a few times. The chain couples TRBV11-3 to TRBJ2-6, with D perhaps given as TRBD1 or TRBD2 (5 bases each). This CDR3 has 17 residues. Per the germline V gene, CDR1 is SGHNT and CDR2 is YENEEA. The ends were cut back, 1 base at V and 4 bases at J, with 14 bases in the middle. The CDR3 DNA follows: TGTGCCAGCAGCTTAGGGGTCGGGGCGGACGGGGCCAACGTCCTGACTTTC. Its translation is CASSLGVGADGANVLTF.

The chain combines TRBV6-5 with TRBJ1-6; no firm D call. Trimming removed 6 bases from V and 7 bases from J, with 10 bases in between. Germline-derived CDR1 and CDR2 are MNHEY and SVGAGI. CDR3 length: 13 residues. DNA for the CDR3: TGTGCCAGCAGGCCGACACAGAATTCACCCCTCCACTTT. Residues: CASRPTQNSPLHF.

The chain carries TRBV5-1 and TRBJ1-3; possibly TRBD1 for D (5 bases). The CDR3 length is 15 residues. Germline V CDR1 and CDR2: SGHRS, YFSETQ. V lost 1 base to trimming and J lost 0 bases, with 8 bases between them. Written as DNA, the CDR3 is TGCGCCAGCAGCTTGCGACAGAACTCTGGAAACACCATATATTTT. It codes for CASSLRQNSGNTIYF.

The rearrangement links TRBV19 to TRBJ2-5; D remains unclear. The CDR3 length is 12 residues. CDR1 and CDR2 from the germline V gene are LNHDA and SQIVND (reference sequence). V was clipped by 3 bases and J by 0 bases, with 2 bases between them. CDR3 residues: CASSMYQETQYF. As DNA, the CDR3 is TGTGCCAGTAGTATGTACCAAGAGACCCAGTACTTC.

In its sample, this clone was seen once. The J gene is TRBJ2-3, the V gene TRBV5-8, with D possibly TRBD2 on 5 matching bases. CDR1 is SGHTS and CDR2 is YDEGEE in the germline V gene. CDR3 size: 14 residues. Between the trimmed V and J ends, which lost 4 bases and 4 bases, there was a span of 13 bases. The CDR3 bases are TGTGCCAGCAGCAAACGACGGACTTCAGATACGCAGTATTTT. Its translation: CASSKRRTSDTQYF.

This chain connects TRBV7-2 to TRBJ2-1, with 11 bases lining up with TRBD2. The CDR3 has 16 residues. J was trimmed by 15 bases and V by 5 bases; bases with no gene match: 18. CDR1 and CDR2 from the germline V gene are SGHTA and FQGNSA. In DNA form, the CDR3 reads TGTGCCAGCAGCCCAGCAGGCCTAGCGGGGGGCCGAGGAAGGTTCTTC. Amino acid sequence: CASSPAGLAGGRGRFF.

This clone showed up just once. This chain links TRBV6-6 with TRBJ1-2, with 7 bases aligning to TRBD1. In germline, CDR1 is MNHNY, CDR2 SVGAGI (reference sequence). J was trimmed by 4 bases and V by 5 bases; bases with no gene match: 13. This CDR3 has 16 residues. This chain's CDR3 is CASSPTTGPASYGYTF. The CDR3 bases are TGTGCCAGCAGTCCGACGACAGGGCCGGCAAGCTATGGCTACACCTTC.

This clone was recorded a few times. The V and J genes are TRBV19 and TRBJ1-5; D gene unclear. Germline assignment: CDR1 LNHDA and CDR2 SQIVND (reference sequence). This CDR3 is built from 13 residues. Trimming pared 7 bases from V and 1 base from J, leaving 8 bases between. CDR3 region: CASTQWSNQPQHF. The CDR3 region has the DNA TGTGCCAGTACCCAGTGGAGCAATCAGCCCCAGCATTTT.

The rearrangement joins TRBV6-5 to TRBJ2-5, with D maybe TRBD2 (5 bases). V gave up 7 bases and J gave up 5 bases, with 14 bases separating them. This CDR3 is 13 amino acids long. Looked up from germline, CDR1 is MNHEY and CDR2 is SVGAGI. The CDR3 DNA sequence: TGTGCCAGCACCACACCGGGCGGGGAGACCCAGTACTTC. It yields the protein CASTTPGGETQYF.

V usage is TRBV5-6 and J usage is TRBJ2-3, with 8 bases that match TRBD1. The CDR3 totals 15 residues. J gave up 1 base and V 1 base, and 2 bases lay outside the gene matches. Germline V gives CDR1 SGHDT, CDR2 YYEEEE. CDR3 residues: CASSLPGQGTDTQYF. DNA of the CDR3: TGTGCCAGCAGCTTGCCGGGACAGGGCACAGATACGCAGTATTTT.

This clone has only a few counts. V and J are TRBV13 and TRBJ1-1, with 11 positions matching TRBD1. Trimming took 6 bases from V and 10 from J; bases not matched to a gene: 4. The CDR3 consists of 12 residues. Looked up from germline, CDR1 is PRHDT and CDR2 is FYEKMQ (reference sequence). Here the CDR3 reads CASRQDRGPAFF. The CDR3 bases are TGTGCCAGCAGACAGGACAGGGGGCCAGCTTTCTTT. Supplemented by reference TRBV13 and TRBJ1-1, the full variable domain reads AAGVIQSPRHLIKEKRETATLKCYPIPRHDTVYWYQQGPGQDPQFLISFYEKMQSDKGSIPDRFSAQQFSDYHSELNMSSLELGDSALYFCASRQDRGPAFFGQGTRLTVV.

This chain connects TRBV4-2 to TRBJ2-5, with D unclear. In germline, CDR1 is LGHNA, CDR2 YNFKEQ. The V and J ends lost 1 base and 2 bases respectively, with 14 bases between them. The CDR3 is made up of 16 amino acids. The CDR3 is CASSQGASTQQETQYF. The CDR3 DNA reads TGTGCCAGCAGCCAAGGAGCATCTACACAACAAGAGACCCAGTACTTC.

The chain links TRBV18 to TRBJ2-7; 8 bases map to TRBD1. The V and J ends lost 4 bases and 5 bases, in that order; junction bases with no gene match: 1. CDR3 length equals 12 residues. Germline V CDR1 and CDR2: KGHSH, LQKENI. CDR3 sequence: CASSRTGNEQYF. The DNA of the CDR3 is TGTGCCAGCTCACGGACAGGGAACGAGCAGTACTTC.

V and J are TRBV18 and TRBJ2-7; 9 bases are a match to TRBD1. The germline gives CDR1 KGHSH, CDR2 LQKENI. The V gene end was trimmed by 3 bases and the J gene end by 5 bases; junction bases not matched to a gene: 2. This CDR3 region has 13 residues. The CDR3 coding sequence is TGTGCCAGCTCACCCGGGACAGGGCACGAGCAGTACTTC. Translated, it gives CASSPGTGHEQYF.

The chain couples TRBV5-1 to TRBJ2-3; a possible D gene is TRBD1 (6 bases). Germline V CDR1 and CDR2: SGHRS, YFSETQ. Trimming pared 2 bases from V and 5 bases from J, leaving 9 bases between. The length of the CDR3 is 13 residues. The CDR3 region has the DNA TGCGCCAGCAGCTTTTGGGGGCGAGATACGCAGTATTTT. Translating gives CASSFWGRDTQYF.